One and the same sample provided the 31 T cell receptor beta chains below, sequenced in a study of T-cell reconstitution after alpha-beta-depleted transplantation in children. Using unique molecular identifiers, the investigators prepared the TCRbeta library. TCRdb ran MiXCR on the PCR reads and lists one entry per CDR3 protein. The sample shows some 200,000 distinct CDR3 sequences, approximately 9.8% of them seen only once. The specimen comprised PBMCs from the stem cell graft donor, sampled from the stem cell graft. All receptors derive from a human donor who donated a stem cell graft to a child with SCID.

This clonotype was found many times. The chain recombines TRBV6-5 with TRBJ2-4; 9 nucleotides agree with TRBD2. Trimming removed 0 bases from V and 6 bases from J; junction bases left unmatched: 12. CDR3 length: 18 residues. Germline loops: CDR1 MNHEY, CDR2 SVGAGI. In DNA form, the CDR3 reads TGTGCCAGCAGTTACTCCAGCCTTGGCGGGGGGGCTGGAAACATTCAGTACTTC. Protein sequence: CASSYSSLGGGAGNIQYF.

In its sample, this clonotype was seen many times. This CDR3 reads CASSFGAYTDTQYF. The CDR3 DNA reads as TGCGCCAGCAGCTTCGGGGCATACACAGATACGCAGTATTTT. The chain has TRBV5-1 and TRBJ2-3; D is possibly TRBD1 or TRBD2 (5 bases each). Germline lookup yields CDR1 SGHRS and CDR2 YFSETQ. V was cut by 2 bases and J by 2 bases, with 9 bases left in between. This CDR3 is built from 14 residues.

In this sample, this clonotype turned up once. The chain uses TRBV6-5 and TRBJ1-6; no clear D gene. The V end lost 0 bases, the J end lost 9 bases, and 6 bases lay between the germline ends. Germline loops: CDR1 MNHEY, CDR2 SVGAGI. This CDR3 spans 13 amino acids. The CDR3 DNA reads TGTGCCAGCAGTTACTCGGAGGGTTCACCCCTCCACTTT. This encodes CASSYSEGSPLHF.

The CDR3 nucleotides read TGTGCCAGTCGAAGGGTAGGGGAAGCCTATGGCTACACCTTC. Translated: CASRRVGEAYGYTF. The rearrangement joins TRBV19 to TRBJ1-2, with TRBD1 as a possible D gene (5 bases). The CDR3 loop spans 14 amino acids. The germline V and J ends were trimmed by 8 bases and 4 bases, with 17 bases remaining between them. The germline V gene encodes CDR1 LNHDA and CDR2 SQIVND (reference sequence). The full variable domain, with the rest looked up from reference TRBV19 and TRBJ1-2, is DGGITQSPKYLFRKEGQNVTLSCEQNLNHDAMYWYRQDPGQGLRLIYYSQIVNDFQKGDIAEGYSVSREKKESFPLTVTSAQKNPTAFYLCASRRVGEAYGYTFGSGTRLTVV.

This clonotype has ten or more counts. The rearrangement uses TRBV5-6 and TRBJ1-1, with D possibly TRBD1 on 5 matching bases. The V gene lost 0 bases and the J gene lost 6 bases, with 9 bases spanning the gap. CDR3 length equals 13 residues. From germline, CDR1 is SGHDT and CDR2 YYEEEE. CDR3 protein: CASSLGQGAEAFF. The CDR3 bases are TGTGCCAGCAGCTTGGGTCAGGGTGCTGAAGCTTTCTTT.

This clonotype was counted many times. The junction differs from germline at one of its ends, possibly a read error. V is TRBV5-1 and J is TRBJ2-1; 11 bases line up with TRBD2. This CDR3 has 14 amino acids. Germline V gives CDR1 SGHRS, CDR2 YFSETQ. The CDR3 loop is CASSVSGGANDQFF. The CDR3 nucleotides read TGCGCCAGCAGCGTTAGCGGGGGGGCCAATGACCAGTTCTTC.

This clonotype was recorded at least ten times. The chain recombines TRBV29-1 with TRBJ1-1; 8 bases are shared with TRBD1. This CDR3 is built from 12 residues. V shed 6 bases and J 4 bases; nucleotides not matched to a gene: 4. Germline loops: CDR1 SQVTM, CDR2 ANQGSEA. The CDR3, as DNA: TGCAGCGTCGGACAGGGCCCCACTGAAGCTTTCTTT. This gives the protein CSVGQGPTEAFF.

This clonotype showed up many times. The chain joins TRBV5-1 to TRBJ2-2; possible D gene TRBD1, 6 bases. This CDR3 is 18 amino acids long. Per the germline V gene, CDR1 is SGHRS and CDR2 is YFSETQ. V was cut by 1 base and J by 6 bases, with 22 bases left in between. The CDR3 DNA reads TGCGCCAGCAGCTTGATCCCTTGGGGGCCTGACTTGTCCGGGGAGCTGTTTTTT. Encoded protein: CASSLIPWGPDLSGELFF.

In its sample, this clonotype was seen many times. This chain uses TRBV5-1 with TRBJ2-5, with D unclear. The V gene lost 4 bases and the J gene lost 2 bases, with 12 bases spanning the gap. The CDR3 is made up of 14 amino acids. Germline V CDR1 and CDR2: SGHRS, YFSETQ. The CDR3 region is CASSPYGRQETQYF. The CDR3 coding sequence is TGCGCCAGCAGCCCCTATGGACGACAAGAGACCCAGTACTTC.

There are a few counts of this clonotype. V is TRBV7-9 and J is TRBJ2-2, with TRBD2 as a possible D gene (5 bases). CDR1 and CDR2 from the germline V gene are SEHNR and FQNEAQ (reference sequence). This CDR3 has 16 amino acids. V lost 4 bases, J lost 3 bases, and 15 bases lay in between. CDR3 protein: CASSSPRGSDTGELFF. Here the CDR3 DNA reads TGTGCCAGCAGCTCGCCCCGAGGGTCGGACACCGGGGAGCTGTTTTTT.

This clonotype was seen ten or more times. The V and J genes are TRBV3-1 and TRBJ2-7; 7 bases line up with TRBD2. Trimming removed 0 bases from V and 3 bases from J; junction bases left unmatched: 5. The CDR3 length is 15 residues. Germline V gene data show CDR1 as LGHDT and CDR2 as YNNKEL (reference sequence). This CDR3 reads CASSQDPSGDYEQYF. CDR3 nucleotides: TGTGCCAGCAGCCAAGATCCTAGCGGTGACTACGAGCAGTACTTC.

The genes are TRBV7-3 and TRBJ2-2, with D maybe TRBD2 (6 bases). V was clipped by 1 base and J by 4 bases, with 13 bases between them. The CDR3 consists of 16 residues. The V gene's germline CDR1 is SGHTA and CDR2 FQGTGA. CDR3 in DNA: TGTGCCAGCAGCTTAAGTCCTAGCGAGGCCACCGGGGAGCTGTTTTTT. Translated, it gives CASSLSPSEATGELFF.

V and J are TRBV18 and TRBJ1-5, with D unclear. The V and J ends lost 0 bases and 4 bases respectively, with 7 bases between them. This CDR3 is built from 14 residues. The germline CDR1 and CDR2 sequences are KGHSH and LQKENI. This CDR3 reads CASSPPGGNQPQHF. The CDR3 nucleotides read TGTGCCAGCTCACCACCGGGCGGGAATCAGCCCCAGCATTTT.

This clonotype was detected ten times or more. The chain joins TRBV12-3 or TRBV12-4 to TRBJ2-7, with 9 bases aligning to TRBD2. V was clipped by 1 base and J by 2 bases; unmatched bases: 3. This CDR3 spans 15 amino acids. The CDR3 sequence: CASSLDGGGAYEQYF. In DNA form, the CDR3 reads TGTGCCAGCAGTTTAGACGGCGGGGGGGCCTACGAGCAGTACTTC.

This clonotype was detected ten times or more. The J gene is TRBJ2-3, the V gene TRBV20-1; TRBD2 agrees at 8 bases. CDR1 and CDR2 from the germline V gene are DFQATT and SNEGSKA (reference sequence). V was pared by 7 bases and J by 6 bases, with 12 bases of the junction left unmatched. The CDR3 consists of 14 residues. The chain's CDR3 is CSVGAGGRGDTQYF. The CDR3 DNA reads as TGCAGTGTTGGTGCGGGGGGACGGGGGGATACGCAGTATTTT.

This clonotype was detected many times. The chain has TRBV6-6 and TRBJ1-5; D not certain. Deletions cut 5 bases from V and 11 bases from J, with 19 bases between. This CDR3 spans 14 amino acids. Germline V gene lookup returns CDR1 MNHNY and CDR2 SVGAGI (reference sequence). The CDR3 nucleotides read TGTGCCAGCAGTCCCAGGTCAAGGGAGAGGTCCCAGCATTTT. This translates into CASSPRSRERSQHF.

Ten or more counts support this clonotype. The genes are TRBV20-1 and TRBJ2-5; 11 bases agree with TRBD2. The CDR3 has 14 amino acids. Trimming took 4 bases from V and 2 from J; bases not matched to a gene: 3. Germline CDR1 and CDR2: DFQATT and SNEGSKA (reference sequence). The CDR3 nucleotides read TGCAGTGCTACTAGCGGGGGGATACAAGAGACCCAGTACTTC. Its translation: CSATSGGIQETQYF.

The table lists this clonotype with many counts. V usage is TRBV20-1 and J usage is TRBJ2-2; D gene unclear. V lost 6 bases and J 6 bases, leaving 8 bases between the germline ends. The CDR3 has 11 residues. CDR1 and CDR2 (germline): DFQATT, SNEGSKA (reference sequence). In DNA form, the CDR3 reads TGCAGTGCCTCGGGCCCCGGGGAGCTGTTTTTT. The encoded protein is CSASGPGELFF.

This clonotype turned up a few times. This chain uses TRBV6-1 with TRBJ1-1; TRBD1 might be the D (6 bases). CDR1 and CDR2 (germline): MNHNS, SASEGT. V was clipped by 5 bases and J by 1 base, with 17 bases between them. This CDR3 has 16 residues. CDR3 amino acids: CASSPGGRGGNTEAFF. The CDR3 DNA is TGTGCCAGCAGTCCCGGGGGAAGGGGGGGGAACACTGAAGCTTTCTTT.

This clonotype was recorded many times. V gene TRBV24-1 combines with J gene TRBJ2-1; TRBD1 aligns across 8 bases. CDR1 is KGHDR and CDR2 is SFDVKD in the germline V gene. With 5 bases clipped from V and 5 bases from J, the junction kept 7 bases outside the gene matches. The CDR3 extends over 15 amino acids. The CDR3: CATSATDRDNNEQFF. The CDR3, as DNA: TGTGCCACCAGTGCCACGGACAGGGATAACAATGAGCAGTTCTTC.

This clonotype came up many times. V gene TRBV6-1 combines with J gene TRBJ1-6; D ambiguous. The V gene lost 6 bases and the J gene lost 0 bases, with 9 bases spanning the gap. The germline gives CDR1 MNHNS, CDR2 SASEGT. This CDR3 contains 15 residues. This chain's CDR3 is CASRTGSSYNSPLHF. In nucleotides, the CDR3 is TGTGCCAGCAGGACGGGGAGCTCCTATAATTCACCCCTCCACTTT.

This clonotype was seen a handful of times. V and J are TRBV18 and TRBJ1-1; D unclear. The V and J ends lost 6 bases and 7 bases respectively, with 15 bases between them. The CDR3 has 13 residues. The germline gives CDR1 KGHSH, CDR2 LQKENI. Here the CDR3 reads CASSETRGVEAFF. In DNA, the CDR3 is TGTGCCAGCTCCGAGACACGCGGGGTTGAAGCTTTCTTT.

This clonotype was recorded at least ten times. The gene calls are TRBV9 and TRBJ1-1; no reliable D call. V dropped 5 bases and J dropped 0 bases, with 8 bases sitting between them. The CDR3 is 13 residues long. Germline CDR1 reads SGDLS; CDR2 reads YYNGEE. The CDR3 protein is CASRSSLNTEAFF. CDR3 sequence (DNA): TGTGCCAGCAGGTCCTCCCTGAACACTGAAGCTTTCTTT.

This clonotype was observed many times. This chain connects TRBV20-1 to TRBJ1-5; possible D gene TRBD1, 6 bases. This CDR3 contains 16 residues. Trimming cost V 0 bases and J 2 bases, with 14 bases left between them. Germline CDR1 is DFQATT and CDR2 is SNEGSKA (reference sequence). CDR3 nucleotide sequence: TGCAGTGCTAGAGATCGACTGAAGGGGGGCAATCAGCCCCAGCATTTT. Protein: CSARDRLKGGNQPQHF.

This clonotype was counted at least ten times. The V gene is TRBV7-2, the J gene TRBJ2-1, with a weak D call TRBD2 (5 bases). The CDR3 spans 16 residues. V was pared by 1 base and J by 1 base, with 11 bases between. CDR1 is SGHTA and CDR2 is FQGNSA in the germline V gene. Here the CDR3 DNA reads TGTGCCAGCAGCTTAGAACCGGGGAGATCCTACAATGAGCAGTTCTTC. Its translation: CASSLEPGRSYNEQFF.

This clonotype was counted at least ten times. The chain recombines TRBV7-9 with TRBJ1-6, with TRBD1 matching 9 bases. The CDR3 is 16 amino acids. V was clipped by 2 bases and J by 9 bases; unmatched bases: 8. Germline loops: CDR1 SEHNR, CDR2 FQNEAQ (reference sequence). The CDR3 DNA reads as TGTGCCAGCAGCTTAATCGGGACAGGGTCATCTTCACCCCTCCACTTT. Its protein is CASSLIGTGSSSPLHF.

This clonotype was seen repeatedly, ten times or more. The J gene is TRBJ2-3, the V gene TRBV7-9, with D perhaps assigned TRBD1 or TRBD2 (7 bases each). Trimming removed 5 bases from V and 8 bases from J, with 20 bases in between. Germline V gene data show CDR1 as SEHNR and CDR2 as FQNEAQ (reference sequence). The CDR3 spans 15 residues. This CDR3 reads CASSPREGALRTQYF. CDR3 in DNA: TGTGCCAGCAGCCCTAGGGAGGGGGCACTCCGTACGCAGTATTTT.

This clonotype was observed many times. The chain employs TRBV11-1 and TRBJ2-5; D is perhaps TRBD1 (5 bases). Germline CDR1 reads SGHAT; CDR2 reads FQDESV (reference sequence). The CDR3 extends over 15 amino acids. Deletions cut 2 bases from V and 3 bases from J, with 13 bases between. The CDR3 protein is CASSLILGQEETQYF. Written as DNA, the CDR3 is TGTGCCAGCAGCTTAATCTTGGGGCAAGAAGAGACCCAGTACTTC.

This clonotype has at least ten counts. V usage is TRBV30 and J usage is TRBJ2-7, with D possibly being TRBD1 (5 bases). The CDR3 extends over 13 amino acids. V lost 2 bases, J lost 1 base, and 9 bases lay in between. Looked up from germline, CDR1 is GTSNPN and CDR2 is SVGIG (reference sequence). DNA of the CDR3: TGTGCCTGGAGTCTGGACACATCCTACGAGCAGTACTTC. It codes for CAWSLDTSYEQYF.

This clonotype was seen many times. The rearrangement joins TRBV18 to TRBJ2-7; D unresolved. The germline gives CDR1 KGHSH, CDR2 LQKENI. The CDR3 covers 15 residues. V gave up 3 bases and J gave up 3 bases, with 15 bases separating them. This chain's CDR3 is CASSPVVSGGYEQYF. CDR3 DNA: TGTGCCAGCTCACCGGTCGTGTCGGGCGGCTACGAGCAGTACTTC. The variable domain in full, completed from reference TRBV18 and TRBJ2-7, reads NAGVMQNPRHLVRRRGQEARLRCSPMKGHSHVYWYRQLPEEGLKFMVYLQKENIIDESGMPKERFSAEFPKEGPSILRIQQVVRGDSAAYFCASSPVVSGGYEQYFGPGTRLTVT.

In this sample, this clonotype turned up many times. The chain carries TRBV2 and TRBJ2-3, with 10 bases matching TRBD1. Germline V lookup: CDR1 SNHLY, CDR2 FYNNEI. The junction had 2 bases not matched to a gene; V was cut back by 3 bases and J by 5 bases. This CDR3 is built from 14 residues. The CDR3 DNA reads as TGTGCCAGCAGTGATCGGGACAGGGGAGATACGCAGTATTTT. It codes for CASSDRDRGDTQYF.